The clone carrying this TCR beta chain was seen a handful of times. These data are taken from a study of T cells in Graves' hyperthyroidism and ophthalmopathy. There are 15 residues in the CDR3. With 2 bases removed from V and 0 bases from J, the gap between germline ends came to 11 bases. Germline V gives CDR1 KGHSH, CDR2 LQKENI. Amplification of TCR beta CDR3 regions was performed using RNA transcripts as template. TCR CDR3 regions were first amplified by RT-PCR with HTBI primers. TCRdb re-called the multiplex PCR reads through MiXCR, storing one row per CDR3 protein. The sample lists a few hundred thousand distinct CDR3 sequences; approximately 18% were seen once.

The chain links TRBV18 to TRBJ2-7; D may be TRBD1 or TRBD2 (5 bases each). The receptor's source is a man aged 45-65 years with Graves' ophthalmopathy. Sequenced input: blood. The CDR3 nucleotides are TGTGCCAGCTCACCAGGCAGGGAGAGCTCCTACGAGCAGTACTTC. This translates into CASSPGRESSYEQYF.